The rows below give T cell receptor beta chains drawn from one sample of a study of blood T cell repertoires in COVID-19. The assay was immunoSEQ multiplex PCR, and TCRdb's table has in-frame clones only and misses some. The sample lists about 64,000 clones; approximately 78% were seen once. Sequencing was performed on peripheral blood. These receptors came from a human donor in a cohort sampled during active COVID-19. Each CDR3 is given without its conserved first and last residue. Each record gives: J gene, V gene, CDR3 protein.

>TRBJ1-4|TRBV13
ASSLGSWREKLF
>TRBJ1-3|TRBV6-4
ASRKRDRTTGNTIY
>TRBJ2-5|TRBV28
ASSLRLGQED
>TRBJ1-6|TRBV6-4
ASSDSGGMVH
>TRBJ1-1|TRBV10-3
AISALQADTEAF
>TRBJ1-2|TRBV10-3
AISGSWASWGYT
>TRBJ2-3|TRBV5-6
ASSLVGTDTQY
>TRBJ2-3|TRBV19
ASTPRGQSTDTQY
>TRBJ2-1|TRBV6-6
ASKGGGDHEQF
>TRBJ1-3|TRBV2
ASSLSTGLSGNTIY